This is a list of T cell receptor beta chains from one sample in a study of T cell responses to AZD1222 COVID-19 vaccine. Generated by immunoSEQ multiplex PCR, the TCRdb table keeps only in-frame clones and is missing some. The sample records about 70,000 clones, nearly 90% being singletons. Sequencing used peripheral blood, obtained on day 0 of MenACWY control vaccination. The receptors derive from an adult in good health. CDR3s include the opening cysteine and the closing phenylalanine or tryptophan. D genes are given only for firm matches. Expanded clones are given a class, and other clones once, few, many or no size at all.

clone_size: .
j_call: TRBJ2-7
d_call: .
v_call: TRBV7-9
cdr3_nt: TGTGCCAGCTCGCGGGGCAACTACGAGCAGTACTTC
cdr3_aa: CASSRGNYEQYF

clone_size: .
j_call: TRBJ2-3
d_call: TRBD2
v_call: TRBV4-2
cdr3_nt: TGTGCCAGCAGCCAAGAGGCTAGCGGGGGGGCGAGTACAGATACGCAGTATTTT
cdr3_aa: CASSQEASGGASTDTQYF

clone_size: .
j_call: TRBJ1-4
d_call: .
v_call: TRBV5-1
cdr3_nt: TGCGCCAGCAGCTTGGGGGGGACCGCAACTAATGAAAAACTGTTTTTT
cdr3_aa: CASSLGGTATNEKLFF

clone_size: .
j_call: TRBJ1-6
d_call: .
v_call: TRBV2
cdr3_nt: TGTGCCAGCAGTGTTTTGGGCTCACCCCTCCACTTT
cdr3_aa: CASSVLGSPLHF

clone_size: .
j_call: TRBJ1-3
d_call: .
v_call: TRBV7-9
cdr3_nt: TGTGCCAGCAGCTTAGTCGGAGGGTACCTCTCTGGAAACACCATATATTTT
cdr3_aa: CASSLVGGYLSGNTIYF

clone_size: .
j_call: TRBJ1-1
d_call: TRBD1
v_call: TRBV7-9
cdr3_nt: TGTGCCAGCAGCTCCGCAGGGGGCGACCTCACTGAAGCTTTCTTT
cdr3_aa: CASSSAGGDLTEAFF

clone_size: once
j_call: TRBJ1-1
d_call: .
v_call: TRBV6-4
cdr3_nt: TGTGCCAGCAGTGACAGTGAGAACACTGAAGCTTTCTTT
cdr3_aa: CASSDSENTEAFF

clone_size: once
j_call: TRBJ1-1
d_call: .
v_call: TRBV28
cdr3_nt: TGTGCCAGCAGGAAAGAACAGGCCGGAGGCACTGAAGCTTTCTTT
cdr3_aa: CASRKEQAGGTEAFF

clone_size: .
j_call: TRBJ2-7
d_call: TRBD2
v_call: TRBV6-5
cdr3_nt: TGTGCCAGCAGAATAACTAGCGGGGCCTCCTACGAGCAGTACTTC
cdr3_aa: CASRITSGASYEQYF

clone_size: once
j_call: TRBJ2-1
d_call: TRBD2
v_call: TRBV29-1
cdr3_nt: TGCAGCGTTAGACTAGCGGGGGCGCAGTTCTTC
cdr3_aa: CSVRLAGAQFF

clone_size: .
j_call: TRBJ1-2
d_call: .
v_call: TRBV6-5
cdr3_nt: TGTGCCAGCAGTTCCCAACTTGGCTACACCTTC
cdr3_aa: CASSSQLGYTF

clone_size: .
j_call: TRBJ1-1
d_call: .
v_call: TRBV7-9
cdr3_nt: TGTGCCAGCAGCTTAGCGGGGCGGGCGACTGAAGCTTTCTTT
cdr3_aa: CASSLAGRATEAFF

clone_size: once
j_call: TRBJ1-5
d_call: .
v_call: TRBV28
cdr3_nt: TGTGCCAGCAGTGTTTCGGCCAATCAGCCCCAGCATTTT
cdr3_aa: CASSVSANQPQHF

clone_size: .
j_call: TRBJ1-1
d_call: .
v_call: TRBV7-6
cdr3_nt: TGTGCCAGCAGCTTCCCTTACACTGAAGCTTTCTTT
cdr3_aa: CASSFPYTEAFF

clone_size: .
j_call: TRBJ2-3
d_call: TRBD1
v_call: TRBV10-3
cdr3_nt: TGTGCCATCAGTGGACAGGGGAGCACAGATACGCAGTATTTT
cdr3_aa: CAISGQGSTDTQYF